This section outlines one T cell receptor beta chain sequence together with its context. The antigen is unknown. The table came from immunoSEQ multiplex PCR; TCRdb's copy has only in-frame clones and leaves some out. The data show about 1,900,000 clones, about 94% seen once. Terminally differentiated effector memory CD45RA+ cells were left out of the naive CD8 fraction, which was CD45RO-negative and positively selected for CCR7. Germline V lookup: CDR1 SGHAT, CDR2 FQNNGV. This CDR3 spans 13 amino acids. Trimming took off 2 bases at V and 4 bases at J, with 9 bases between the two ends. The data are from a study of shared clonotypes between healthy human individuals. Study as a whole: The donors, a couple of women and a few men, were aged 18 to 49. Study-level results: Only a few donors were included, so the genetic and exposure-history diversity represented was limited.

This chain uses TRBV11-2 with TRBJ2-7; D gene uncertain. The sequenced material came from naive CD8+ T cells sorted from blood. The sequence was collected from a man younger than 35 in good health. The DNA of the CDR3 is TGTGCCAGCAGCTTATCGGTTGGGTACGAGCAGTACTTC. Amino acid sequence: CASSLSVGYEQYF.